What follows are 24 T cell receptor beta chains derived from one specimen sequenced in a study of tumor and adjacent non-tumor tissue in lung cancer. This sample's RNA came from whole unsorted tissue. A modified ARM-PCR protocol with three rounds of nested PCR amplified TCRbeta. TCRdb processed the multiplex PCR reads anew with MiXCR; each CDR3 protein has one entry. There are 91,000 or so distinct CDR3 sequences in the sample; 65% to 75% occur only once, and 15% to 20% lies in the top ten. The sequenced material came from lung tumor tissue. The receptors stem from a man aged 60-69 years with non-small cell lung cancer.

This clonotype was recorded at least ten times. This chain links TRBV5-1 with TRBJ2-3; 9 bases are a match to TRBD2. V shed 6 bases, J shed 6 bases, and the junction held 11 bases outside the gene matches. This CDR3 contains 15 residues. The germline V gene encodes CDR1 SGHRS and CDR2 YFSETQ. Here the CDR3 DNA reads TGCGCCAGCAAGAACGGACTAGCGAAAACCGATACGCAGTATTTT. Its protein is CASKNGLAKTDTQYF.

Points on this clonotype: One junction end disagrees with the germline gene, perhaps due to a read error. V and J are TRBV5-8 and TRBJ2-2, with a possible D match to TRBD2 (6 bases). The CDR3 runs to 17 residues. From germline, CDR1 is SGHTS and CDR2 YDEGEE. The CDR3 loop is CANSPAVGGARIGELFF. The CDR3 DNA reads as TGTGCCAACAGCCCCGCGGTTGGAGGGGCGCGTATCGGGGAGCTGTTTTTT.

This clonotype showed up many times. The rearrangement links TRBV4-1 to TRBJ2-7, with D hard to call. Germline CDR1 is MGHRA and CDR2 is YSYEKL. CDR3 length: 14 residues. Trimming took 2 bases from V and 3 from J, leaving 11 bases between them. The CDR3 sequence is CASSQLPPDYEQYF. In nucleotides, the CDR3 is TGCGCCAGCAGCCAACTGCCTCCAGACTACGAGCAGTACTTC.

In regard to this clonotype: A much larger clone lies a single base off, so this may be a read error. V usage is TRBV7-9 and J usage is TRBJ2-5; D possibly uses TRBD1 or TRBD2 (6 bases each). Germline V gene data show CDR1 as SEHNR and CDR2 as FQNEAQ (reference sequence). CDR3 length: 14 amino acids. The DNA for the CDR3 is TGTGACAGCAGACCTTGGGGGGCTGTCGAGACCCAGTACTTC. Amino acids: CDSRPWGAVETQYF. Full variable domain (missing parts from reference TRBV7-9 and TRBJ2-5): DTGVSQNPRHKITKRGQNVTFRCDPISEHNRLYWYRQTLGQGPEFLTYFQNEAQLEKSRLLSDRFSAERPKGSFSTLEIQRTEQGDSAMYLCDSRPWGAVETQYFGPGTRLLVL.

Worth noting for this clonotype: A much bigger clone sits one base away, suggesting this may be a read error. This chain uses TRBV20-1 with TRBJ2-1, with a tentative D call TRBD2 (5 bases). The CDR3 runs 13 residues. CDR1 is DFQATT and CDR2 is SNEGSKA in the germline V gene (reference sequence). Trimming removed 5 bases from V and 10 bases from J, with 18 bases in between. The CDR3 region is CSAGGPVFKEQFF. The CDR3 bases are TGCAGTGCTGGAGGTCCGGTCTTCAAAGAGCAGTTCTTC.

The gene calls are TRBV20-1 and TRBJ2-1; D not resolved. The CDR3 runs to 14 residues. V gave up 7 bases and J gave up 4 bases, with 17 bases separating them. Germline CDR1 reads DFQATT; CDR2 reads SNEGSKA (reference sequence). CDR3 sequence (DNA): TGCAGTGTTAAGTTAGCTGTGGATTACAATGAGCAGTTCTTC. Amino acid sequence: CSVKLAVDYNEQFF.

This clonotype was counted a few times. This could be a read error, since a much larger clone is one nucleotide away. The CDR3 sequence is CVSRPTSGMEYEQYF. The DNA for the CDR3 is TGTGTCAGCAGGCCGACTAGCGGGATGGAATACGAGCAGTACTTC. The rearrangement links TRBV6-2 or TRBV6-3 to TRBJ2-7, with 11 nucleotides matching TRBD2. Germline loops: CDR1 MNHEY, CDR2 SVGEGT. The CDR3 covers 15 residues.

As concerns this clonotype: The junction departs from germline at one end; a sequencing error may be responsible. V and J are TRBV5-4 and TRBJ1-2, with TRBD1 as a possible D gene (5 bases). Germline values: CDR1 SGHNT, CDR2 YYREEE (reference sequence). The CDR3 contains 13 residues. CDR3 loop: CAISGSTGYGYTF. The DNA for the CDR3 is TGTGCCATCAGCGGCAGCACAGGTTATGGCTACACCTTC. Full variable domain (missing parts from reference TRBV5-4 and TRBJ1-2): ETGVTQSPTHLIKTRGQQVTLRCSSQSGHNTVSWYQQALGQGPQFIFQYYREEENGRGNFPPRFSGLQFPNYSSELNVNALELDDSALYLCAISGSTGYGYTFGSGTRLTVV.

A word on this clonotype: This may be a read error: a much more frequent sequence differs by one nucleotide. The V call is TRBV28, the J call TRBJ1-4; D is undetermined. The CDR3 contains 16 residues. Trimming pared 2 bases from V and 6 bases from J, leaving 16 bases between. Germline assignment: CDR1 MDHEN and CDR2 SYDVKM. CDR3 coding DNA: TGTGCCAGCAGTTTACCGCGGCCTGGATGTGATGAAAAACTGTTTTTT. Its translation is CASSLPRPGCDEKLFF.

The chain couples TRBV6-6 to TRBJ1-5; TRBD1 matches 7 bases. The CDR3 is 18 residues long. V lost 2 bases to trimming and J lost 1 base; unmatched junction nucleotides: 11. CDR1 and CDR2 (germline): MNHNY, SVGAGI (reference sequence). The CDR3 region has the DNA TGTGCCAGCAGTTACACCCAAGTGACAGGGACGAGCAATCAGCCCCAGCATTTT. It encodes CASSYTQVTGTSNQPQHF.

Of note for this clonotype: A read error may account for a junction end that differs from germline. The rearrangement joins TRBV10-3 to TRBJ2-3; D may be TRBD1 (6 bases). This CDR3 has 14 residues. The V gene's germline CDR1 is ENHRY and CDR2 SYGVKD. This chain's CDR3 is CAVSVGQSTDTQYF. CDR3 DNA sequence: TGTGCCGTCAGTGTTGGACAGAGCACGGATACGCAGTATTTT.

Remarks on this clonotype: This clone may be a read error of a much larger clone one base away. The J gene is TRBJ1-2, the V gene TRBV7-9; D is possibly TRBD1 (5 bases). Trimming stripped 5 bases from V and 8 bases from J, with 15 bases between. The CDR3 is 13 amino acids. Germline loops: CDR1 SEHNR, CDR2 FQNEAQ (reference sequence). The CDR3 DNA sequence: TGTGCCAGCAGCCTCGGACATGGTAGAGGCTACACCTTC. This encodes CASSLGHGRGYTF.

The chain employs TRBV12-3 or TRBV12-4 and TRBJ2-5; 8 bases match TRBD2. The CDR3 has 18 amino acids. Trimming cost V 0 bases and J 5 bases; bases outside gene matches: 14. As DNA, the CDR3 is TGTGCCAGCAGTTTAGCTGGGACTAGGGGGGGTATACACGAGACCCAGTACTTC. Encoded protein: CASSLAGTRGGIHETQYF.

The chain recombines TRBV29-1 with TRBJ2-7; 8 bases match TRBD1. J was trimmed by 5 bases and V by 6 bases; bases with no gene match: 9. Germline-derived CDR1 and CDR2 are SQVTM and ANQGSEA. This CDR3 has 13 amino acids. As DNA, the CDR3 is TGCAGCGTCCAGGGGGCATGGGGCCACGAGCAGTACTTC. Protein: CSVQGAWGHEQYF.

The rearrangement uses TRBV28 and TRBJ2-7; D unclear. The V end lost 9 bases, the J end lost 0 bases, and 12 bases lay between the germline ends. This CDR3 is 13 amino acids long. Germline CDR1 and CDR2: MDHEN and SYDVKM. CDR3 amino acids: CARSDTSSYEQYF. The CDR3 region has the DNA TGTGCCAGGAGCGATACATCCTCCTACGAGCAGTACTTC.

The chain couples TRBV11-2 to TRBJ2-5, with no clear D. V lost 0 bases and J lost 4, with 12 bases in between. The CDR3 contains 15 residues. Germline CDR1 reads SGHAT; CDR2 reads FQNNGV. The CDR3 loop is CASSLDPPVGETQYF. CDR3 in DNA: TGTGCCAGCAGCTTAGACCCCCCAGTAGGAGAGACCCAGTACTTC.

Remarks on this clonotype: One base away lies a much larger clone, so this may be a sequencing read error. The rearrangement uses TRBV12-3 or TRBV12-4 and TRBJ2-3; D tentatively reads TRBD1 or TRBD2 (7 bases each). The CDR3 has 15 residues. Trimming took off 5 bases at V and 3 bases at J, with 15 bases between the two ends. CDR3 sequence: CASSSGTAGTDTQYF. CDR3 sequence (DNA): TGTGCCAGCAGTAGCGGGACAGCCGGGACAGATACGCAGTATTTT.

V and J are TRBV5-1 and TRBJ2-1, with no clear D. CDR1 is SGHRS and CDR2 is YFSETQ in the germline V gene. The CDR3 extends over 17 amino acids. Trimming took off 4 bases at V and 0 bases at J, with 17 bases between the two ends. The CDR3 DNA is TGCGCCAGCAGCATCACCTACGACCCGAGCTCCTACAATGAGCAGTTCTTC. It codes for CASSITYDPSSYNEQFF.

CDR3 bases: TGTGCCTGCGGACGACTAGGGAGCAGAACTGAAGCTTTCTTT. Translation: CACGRLGSRTEAFF. The chain joins TRBV6-5 to TRBJ1-1; D not resolved. Germline V gene sequence: CDR1 MNHEY, CDR2 SVGAGI. V dropped 11 bases and J dropped 5 bases, with 21 bases sitting between them. CDR3 size: 14 residues.

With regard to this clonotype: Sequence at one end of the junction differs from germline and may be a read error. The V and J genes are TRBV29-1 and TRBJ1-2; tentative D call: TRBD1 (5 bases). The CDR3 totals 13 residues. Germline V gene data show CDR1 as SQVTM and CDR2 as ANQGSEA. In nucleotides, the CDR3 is TGCAGTGTTGGGGGAAAGCCTAACTATGGCTACACCTTC. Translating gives CSVGGKPNYGYTF.

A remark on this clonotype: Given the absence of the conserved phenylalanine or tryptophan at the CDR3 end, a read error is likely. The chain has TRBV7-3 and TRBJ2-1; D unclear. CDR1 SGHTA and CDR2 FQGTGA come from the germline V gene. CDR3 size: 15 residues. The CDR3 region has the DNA TGCGCCAGCAGCTTAATTCCGACATCCTACAATGGGCAGTTCTTG. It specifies CASSLIPTSYNGQFL.

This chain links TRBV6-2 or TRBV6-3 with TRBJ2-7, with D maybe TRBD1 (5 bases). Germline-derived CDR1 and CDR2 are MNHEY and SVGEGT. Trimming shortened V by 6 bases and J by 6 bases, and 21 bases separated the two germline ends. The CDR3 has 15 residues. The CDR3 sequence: CASRGSQVSHCEQYF. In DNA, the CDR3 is TGTGCCAGCAGGGGGTCACAGGTTTCCCACTGCGAGCAGTACTTC.

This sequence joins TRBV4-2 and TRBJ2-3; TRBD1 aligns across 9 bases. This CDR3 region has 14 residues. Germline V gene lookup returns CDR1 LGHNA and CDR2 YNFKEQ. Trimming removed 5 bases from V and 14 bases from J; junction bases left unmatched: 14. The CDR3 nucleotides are TGTGCCAGCAGCTTCGGGACAGGGCCAGATACACGGTATTTT. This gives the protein CASSFGTGPDTRYF.

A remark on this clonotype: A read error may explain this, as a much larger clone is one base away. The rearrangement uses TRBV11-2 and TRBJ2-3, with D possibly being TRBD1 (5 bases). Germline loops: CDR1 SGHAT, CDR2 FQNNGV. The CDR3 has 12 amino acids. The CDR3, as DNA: TGTGCCAGCAGCCCCGACACAGGTACGCAGTATTTT. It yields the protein CASSPDTGTQYF.